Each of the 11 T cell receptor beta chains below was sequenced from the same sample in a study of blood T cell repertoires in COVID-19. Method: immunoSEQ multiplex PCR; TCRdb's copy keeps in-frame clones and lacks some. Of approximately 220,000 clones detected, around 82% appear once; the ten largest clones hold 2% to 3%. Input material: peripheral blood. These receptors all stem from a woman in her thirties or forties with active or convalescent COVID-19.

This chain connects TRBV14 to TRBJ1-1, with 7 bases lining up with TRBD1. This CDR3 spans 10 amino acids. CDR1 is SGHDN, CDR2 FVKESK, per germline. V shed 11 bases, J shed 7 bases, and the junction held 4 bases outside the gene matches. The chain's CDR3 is CAGRDSEAFF. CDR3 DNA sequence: TGTGCCGGTCGGGACAGTGAAGCTTTCTTT.

The CDR3 DNA reads as TGTGCCAGCAGCCAAGTGCGCAGGGGGAACACTGAAGCTTTCTTT. It is translated as CASSQVRRGNTEAFF. V gene TRBV14 combines with J gene TRBJ1-1; maybe TRBD1 (6 bases). V gave up 1 base and J gave up 1 base, with 10 bases separating them. There are 15 residues in the CDR3. Germline CDR1 is SGHDN and CDR2 is FVKESK.

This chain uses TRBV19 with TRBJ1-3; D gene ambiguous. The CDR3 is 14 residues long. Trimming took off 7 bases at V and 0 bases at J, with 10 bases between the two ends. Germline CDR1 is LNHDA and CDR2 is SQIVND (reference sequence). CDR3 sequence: CASMVMSSGNTIYF. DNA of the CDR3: TGTGCCAGTATGGTCATGAGCTCTGGAAACACCATATATTTT.

The CDR3 DNA follows: TGTGCCAGTAGCCATAGGGACAGGCCCTCCTACGAGCAGTACTTC. This codes for CASSHRDRPSYEQYF. The chain has TRBV19 and TRBJ2-7; 8 bases align to TRBD1. Unmatched junction bases numbered 7, after V lost 6 bases and J lost 0 bases. There are 15 residues in the CDR3. Germline-derived CDR1 and CDR2 are LNHDA and SQIVND (reference sequence).

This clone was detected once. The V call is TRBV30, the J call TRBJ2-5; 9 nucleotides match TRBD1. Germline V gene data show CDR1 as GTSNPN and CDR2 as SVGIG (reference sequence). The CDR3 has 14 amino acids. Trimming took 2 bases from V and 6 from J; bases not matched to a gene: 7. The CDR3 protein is CAWSLGQGFKTQYF. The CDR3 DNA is TGTGCCTGGAGTTTAGGACAGGGGTTTAAGACCCAGTACTTC.

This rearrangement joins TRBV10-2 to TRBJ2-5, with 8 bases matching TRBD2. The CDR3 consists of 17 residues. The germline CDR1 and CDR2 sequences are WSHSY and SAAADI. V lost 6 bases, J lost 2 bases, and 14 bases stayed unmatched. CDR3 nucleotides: TGCGCCAGCAGAGGTAGGACTAGCAATAACCTTCAAGAGACCCAGTACTTC. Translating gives CASRGRTSNNLQETQYF.

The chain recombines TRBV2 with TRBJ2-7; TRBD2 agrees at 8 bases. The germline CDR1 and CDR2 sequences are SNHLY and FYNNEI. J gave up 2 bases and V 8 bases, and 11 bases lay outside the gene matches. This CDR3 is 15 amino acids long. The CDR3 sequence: CASRGGFSFTYEQYF. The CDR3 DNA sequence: TGTGCCAGCCGCGGGGGGTTCTCCTTTACCTACGAGCAGTACTTC. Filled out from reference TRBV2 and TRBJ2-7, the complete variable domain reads EPEVTQTPSHQVTQMGQEVILRCVPISNHLYFYWYRQILGQKVEFLVSFYNNEISEKSEIFDDQFSVERPDGSNFTLKIRSTKLEDSAMYFCASRGGFSFTYEQYFGPGTRLTVT.

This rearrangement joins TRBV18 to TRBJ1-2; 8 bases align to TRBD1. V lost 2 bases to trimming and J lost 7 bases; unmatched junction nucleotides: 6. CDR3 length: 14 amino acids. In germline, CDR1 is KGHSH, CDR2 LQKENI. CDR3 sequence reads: CASSPSDRVGGYTF. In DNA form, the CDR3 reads TGTGCCAGCTCACCATCGGACAGGGTGGGTGGCTACACCTTC.

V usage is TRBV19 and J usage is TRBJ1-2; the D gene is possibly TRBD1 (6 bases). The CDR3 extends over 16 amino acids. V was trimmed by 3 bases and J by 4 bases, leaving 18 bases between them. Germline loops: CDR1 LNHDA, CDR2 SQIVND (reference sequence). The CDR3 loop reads CASSISRGVSIYGYTF. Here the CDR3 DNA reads TGTGCCAGTAGTATCTCCAGGGGAGTGAGTATCTATGGCTACACCTTC.

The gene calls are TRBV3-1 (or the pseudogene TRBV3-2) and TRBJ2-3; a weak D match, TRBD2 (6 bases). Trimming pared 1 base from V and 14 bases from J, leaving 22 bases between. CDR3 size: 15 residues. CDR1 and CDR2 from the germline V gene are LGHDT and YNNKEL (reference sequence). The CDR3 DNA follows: TGTGCCAGCAGCCAAGGATTGGCTAGCGCCACGACGGGGTATTTT. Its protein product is CASSQGLASATTGYF.

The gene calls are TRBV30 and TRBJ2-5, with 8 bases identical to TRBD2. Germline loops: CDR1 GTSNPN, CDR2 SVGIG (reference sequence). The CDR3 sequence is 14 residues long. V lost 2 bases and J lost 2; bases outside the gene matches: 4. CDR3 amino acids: CAWSMGLVQETQYF. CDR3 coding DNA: TGTGCCTGGAGTATGGGACTAGTGCAAGAGACCCAGTACTTC.